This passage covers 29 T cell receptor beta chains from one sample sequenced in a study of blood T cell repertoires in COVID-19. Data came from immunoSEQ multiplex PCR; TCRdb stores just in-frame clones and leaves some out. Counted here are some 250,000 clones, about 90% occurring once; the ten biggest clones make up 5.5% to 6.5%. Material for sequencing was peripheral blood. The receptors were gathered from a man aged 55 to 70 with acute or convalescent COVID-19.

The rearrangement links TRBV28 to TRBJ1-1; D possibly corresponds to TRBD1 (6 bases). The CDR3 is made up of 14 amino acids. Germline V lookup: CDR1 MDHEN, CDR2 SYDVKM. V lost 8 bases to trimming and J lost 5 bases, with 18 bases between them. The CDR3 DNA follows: TGTGCCAGCTCGAGGAGGGGGGGCTGGACTGAAGCTTTCTTT. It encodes CASSRRGGWTEAFF.

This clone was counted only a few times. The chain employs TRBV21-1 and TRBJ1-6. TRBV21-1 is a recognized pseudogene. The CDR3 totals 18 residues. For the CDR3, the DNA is TGTGCCAGCAGCTCCCGTGTCTACGGGAGCTCCTATAATTCACCCCTCCACTTT. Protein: CASSSRVYGSSYNSPLHF.

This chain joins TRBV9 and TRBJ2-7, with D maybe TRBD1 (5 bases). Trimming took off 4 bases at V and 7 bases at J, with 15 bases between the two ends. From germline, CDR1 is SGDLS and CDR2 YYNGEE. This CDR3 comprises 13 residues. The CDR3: CASSPRQGREQYF. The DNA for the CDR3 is TGTGCCAGCAGCCCCCGCCAGGGCCGGGAGCAGTACTTC.

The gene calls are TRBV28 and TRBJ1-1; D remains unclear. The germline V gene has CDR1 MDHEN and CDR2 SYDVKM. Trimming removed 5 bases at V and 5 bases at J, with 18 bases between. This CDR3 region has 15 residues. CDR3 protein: CASSRQTPGRTEAFF. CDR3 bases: TGTGCCAGCAGTCGGCAAACGCCGGGGAGGACTGAAGCTTTCTTT.

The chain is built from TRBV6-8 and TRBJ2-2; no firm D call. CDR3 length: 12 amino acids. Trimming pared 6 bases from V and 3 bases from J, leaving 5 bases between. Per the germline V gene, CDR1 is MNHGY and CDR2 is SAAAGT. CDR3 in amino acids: CASSSYTGELFF. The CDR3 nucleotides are TGTGCCAGCAGCTCTTACACCGGGGAGCTGTTTTTT.

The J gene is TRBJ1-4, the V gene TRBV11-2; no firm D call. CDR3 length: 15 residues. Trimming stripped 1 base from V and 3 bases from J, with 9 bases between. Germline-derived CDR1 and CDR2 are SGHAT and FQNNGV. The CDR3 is CASSLGGLANEKLFF. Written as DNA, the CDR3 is TGTGCCAGCAGCTTAGGAGGGTTGGCTAATGAAAAACTGTTTTTT.

In DNA, the CDR3 is TGCGCCAGCAGCCAAGAGAATGGCGGGACGGAGACCCAGTACTTC. Translating gives CASSQENGGTETQYF. The V gene is TRBV4-3, the J gene TRBJ2-5; D is possibly TRBD2 (6 bases). There are 15 residues in the CDR3. Germline V gene lookup returns CDR1 LGHNA and CDR2 YSLEER. Trimming shortened V by 0 bases and J by 5 bases, and 13 bases separated the two germline ends.

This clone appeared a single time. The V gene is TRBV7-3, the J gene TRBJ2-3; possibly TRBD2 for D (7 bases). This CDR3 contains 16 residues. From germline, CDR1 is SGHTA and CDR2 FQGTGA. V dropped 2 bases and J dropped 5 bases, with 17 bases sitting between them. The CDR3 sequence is CASSLHSGGGGDTQYF. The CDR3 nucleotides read TGTGCCAGCAGCTTACATTCGGGAGGAGGGGGAGATACGCAGTATTTT.

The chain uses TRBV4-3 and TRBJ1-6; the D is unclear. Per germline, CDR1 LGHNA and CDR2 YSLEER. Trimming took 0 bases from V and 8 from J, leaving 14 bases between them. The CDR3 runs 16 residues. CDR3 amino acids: CASSQDSRVSDSPLHF. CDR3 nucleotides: TGCGCCAGCAGCCAAGACTCTAGAGTCTCCGATTCACCCCTCCACTTT.

CDR3 DNA: TGCAGCGTTGAAGACGCGGACAGGGCCCGTGGAGCTTTCTTT. This translates into CSVEDADRARGAFF. The chain combines TRBV29-1 with TRBJ1-1, with TRBD1 identical over 8 bases. V lost 0 bases, J lost 10 bases, and 10 bases stayed unmatched. CDR1 and CDR2 from the germline V gene are SQVTM and ANQGSEA. There are 14 residues in the CDR3.

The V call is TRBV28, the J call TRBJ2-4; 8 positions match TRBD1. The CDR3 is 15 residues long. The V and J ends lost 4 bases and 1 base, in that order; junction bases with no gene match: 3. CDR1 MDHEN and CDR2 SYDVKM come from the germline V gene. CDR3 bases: TGTGCCAGCAGTTCCCGACAGGGGGCCAAAAACATTCAGTACTTC. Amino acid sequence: CASSSRQGAKNIQYF.

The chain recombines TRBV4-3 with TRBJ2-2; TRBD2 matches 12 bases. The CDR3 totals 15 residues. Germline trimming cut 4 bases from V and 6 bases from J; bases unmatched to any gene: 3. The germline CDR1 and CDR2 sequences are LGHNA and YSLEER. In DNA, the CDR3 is TGCGCCAGCAGCCCGACTAGCGGGAGACCCGGGGAGCTGTTTTTT. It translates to CASSPTSGRPGELFF.

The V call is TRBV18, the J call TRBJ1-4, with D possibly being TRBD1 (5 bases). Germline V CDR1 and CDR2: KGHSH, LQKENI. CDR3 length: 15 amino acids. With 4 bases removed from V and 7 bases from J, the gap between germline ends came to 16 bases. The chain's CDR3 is CASSQNWGVSEKLFF. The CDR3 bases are TGTGCCAGCTCACAGAACTGGGGGGTTTCTGAAAAACTGTTTTTT. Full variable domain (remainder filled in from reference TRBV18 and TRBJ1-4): NAGVMQNPRHLVRRRGQEARLRCSPMKGHSHVYWYRQLPEEGLKFMVYLQKENIIDESGMPKERFSAEFPKEGPSILRIQQVVRGDSAAYFCASSQNWGVSEKLFFGSGTQLSVL.

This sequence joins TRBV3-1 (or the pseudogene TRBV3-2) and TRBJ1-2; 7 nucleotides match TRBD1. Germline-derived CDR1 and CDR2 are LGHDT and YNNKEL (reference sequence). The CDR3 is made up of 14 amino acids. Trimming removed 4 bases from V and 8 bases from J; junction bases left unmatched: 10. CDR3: CASSLWDSRRGYTF. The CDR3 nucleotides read TGTGCCAGCAGCCTTTGGGACAGCCGACGAGGCTACACCTTC.

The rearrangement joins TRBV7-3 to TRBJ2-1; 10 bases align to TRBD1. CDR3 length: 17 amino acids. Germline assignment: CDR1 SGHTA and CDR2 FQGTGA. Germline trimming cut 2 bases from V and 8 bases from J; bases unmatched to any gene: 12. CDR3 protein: CASSLYPDRGRIDEQFF. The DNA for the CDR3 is TGTGCCAGCAGCTTATACCCGGACAGGGGGAGGATCGATGAGCAGTTCTTC.

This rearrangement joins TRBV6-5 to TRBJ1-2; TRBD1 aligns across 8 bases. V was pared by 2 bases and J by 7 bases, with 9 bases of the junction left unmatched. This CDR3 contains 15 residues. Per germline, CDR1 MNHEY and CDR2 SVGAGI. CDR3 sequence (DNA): TGTGCCAGCAGTTACAACAGGGGGAGCCTCGTTGGCTACACCTTC. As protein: CASSYNRGSLVGYTF.

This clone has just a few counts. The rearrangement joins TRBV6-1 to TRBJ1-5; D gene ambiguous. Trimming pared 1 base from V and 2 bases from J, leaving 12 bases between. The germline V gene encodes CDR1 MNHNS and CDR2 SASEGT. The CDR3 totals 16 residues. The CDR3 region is CASSEDGSRGNQPQHF. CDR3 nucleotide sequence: TGTGCCAGCAGTGAAGATGGTTCTCGGGGCAATCAGCCCCAGCATTTT.

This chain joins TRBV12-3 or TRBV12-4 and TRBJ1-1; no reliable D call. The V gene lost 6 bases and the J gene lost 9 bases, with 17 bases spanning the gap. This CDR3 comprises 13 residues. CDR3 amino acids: CASSLSGRQQAFF. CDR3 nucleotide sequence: TGTGCCAGCAGCCTAAGCGGTCGCCAACAAGCTTTCTTT.

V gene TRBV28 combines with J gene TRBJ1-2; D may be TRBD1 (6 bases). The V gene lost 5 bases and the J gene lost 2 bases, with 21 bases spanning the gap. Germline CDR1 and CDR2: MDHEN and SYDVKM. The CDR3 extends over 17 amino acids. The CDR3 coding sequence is TGTGCCAGCAGTCCGTCAGCCAGGGGTCGTGCGAACTATGGCTACACCTTC. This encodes CASSPSARGRANYGYTF.

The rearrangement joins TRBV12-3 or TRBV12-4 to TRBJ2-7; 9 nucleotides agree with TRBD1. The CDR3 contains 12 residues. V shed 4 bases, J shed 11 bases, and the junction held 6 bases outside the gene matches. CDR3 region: CASSSGTGNEYF. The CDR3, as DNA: TGTGCCAGCAGTTCCGGGACAGGGAACGAGTACTTC.

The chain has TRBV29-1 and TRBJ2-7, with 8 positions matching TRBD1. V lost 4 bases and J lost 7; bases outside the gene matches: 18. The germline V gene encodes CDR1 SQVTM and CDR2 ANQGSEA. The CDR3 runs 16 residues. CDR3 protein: CSVVHAAGGSLGEQYF. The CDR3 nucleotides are TGCAGCGTTGTACATGCTGCAGGGGGCTCTCTAGGAGAGCAGTACTTC.

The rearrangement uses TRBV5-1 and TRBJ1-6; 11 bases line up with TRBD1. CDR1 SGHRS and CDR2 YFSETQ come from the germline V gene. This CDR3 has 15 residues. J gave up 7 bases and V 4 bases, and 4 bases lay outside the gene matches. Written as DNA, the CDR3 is TGCGCCAGCAGCGGGACAGGGGGAATGAATTCACCCCTCCACTTT. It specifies CASSGTGGMNSPLHF.

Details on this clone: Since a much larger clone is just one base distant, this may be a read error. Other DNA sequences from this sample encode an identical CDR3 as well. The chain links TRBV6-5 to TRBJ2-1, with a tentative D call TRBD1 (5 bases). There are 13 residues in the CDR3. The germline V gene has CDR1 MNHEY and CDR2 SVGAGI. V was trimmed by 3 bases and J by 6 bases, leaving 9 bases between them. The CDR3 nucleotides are TGTGCCAGCAGTTATCAGGGCCCCAATGAGCAGTTCTTC. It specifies CASSYQGPNEQFF.

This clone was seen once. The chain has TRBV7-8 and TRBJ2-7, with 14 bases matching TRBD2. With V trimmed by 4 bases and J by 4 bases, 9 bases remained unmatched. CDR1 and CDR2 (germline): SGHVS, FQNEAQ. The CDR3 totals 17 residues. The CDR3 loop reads CASSSGLAGARVYEQYF. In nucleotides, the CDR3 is TGTGCCAGCAGCTCGGGACTAGCGGGAGCCAGGGTTTACGAGCAGTACTTC. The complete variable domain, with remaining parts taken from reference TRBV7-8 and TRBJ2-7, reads GAGVSQSPRYKVAKRGQDVALRCDPISGHVSLFWYQQALGQGPEFLTYFQNEAQLDKSGLPSDRFFAERPEGSVSTLKIQRTQQEDSAVYLCASSSGLAGARVYEQYFGPGTRLTVT.

This CDR3 reads CASRLDSSYGYTF. The CDR3 DNA sequence: TGTGCCAGCAGACTGGACAGCTCCTATGGCTACACCTTC. V is TRBV6-5 and J is TRBJ1-2; D is possibly TRBD1 (6 bases). This CDR3 contains 13 residues. Per the germline V gene, CDR1 is MNHEY and CDR2 is SVGAGI. Trimming stripped 6 bases from V and 4 bases from J, with 12 bases between.

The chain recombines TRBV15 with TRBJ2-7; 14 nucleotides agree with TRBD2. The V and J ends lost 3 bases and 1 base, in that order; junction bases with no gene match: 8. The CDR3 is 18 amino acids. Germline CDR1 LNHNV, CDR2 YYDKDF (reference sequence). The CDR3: CATSSSGLAGGRSYEQYF. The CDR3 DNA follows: TGTGCCACCAGCAGTTCCGGACTAGCGGGAGGACGGTCCTACGAGCAGTACTTC. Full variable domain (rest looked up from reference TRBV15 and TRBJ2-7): DAMVIQNPRYQVTQFGKPVTLSCSQTLNHNVMYWYQQKSSQAPKLLFHYYDKDFNNEADTPDNFQSRRPNTSFCFLDIRSPGLGDTAMYLCATSSSGLAGGRSYEQYFGPGTRLTVT.

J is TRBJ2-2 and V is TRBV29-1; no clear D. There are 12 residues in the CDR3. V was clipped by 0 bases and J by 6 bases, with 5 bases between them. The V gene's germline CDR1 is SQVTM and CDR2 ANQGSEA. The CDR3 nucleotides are TGCAGCGTTGAAGATCTCCCCGGGGAGCTGTTTTTT. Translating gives CSVEDLPGELFF.

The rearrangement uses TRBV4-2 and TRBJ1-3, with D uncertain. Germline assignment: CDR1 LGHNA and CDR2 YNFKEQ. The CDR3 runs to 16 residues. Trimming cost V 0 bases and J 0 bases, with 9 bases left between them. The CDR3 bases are TGTGCCAGCAGCCAAGAAAATGGCGGCTCTGGAAACACCATATATTTT. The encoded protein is CASSQENGGSGNTIYF.

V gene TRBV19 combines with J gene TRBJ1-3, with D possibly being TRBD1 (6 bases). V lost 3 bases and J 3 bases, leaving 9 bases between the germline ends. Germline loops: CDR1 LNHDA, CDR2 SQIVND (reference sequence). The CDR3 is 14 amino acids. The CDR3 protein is CASSIQGHGNTIYF. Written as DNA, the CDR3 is TGTGCCAGTAGTATTCAGGGGCATGGAAACACCATATATTTT.